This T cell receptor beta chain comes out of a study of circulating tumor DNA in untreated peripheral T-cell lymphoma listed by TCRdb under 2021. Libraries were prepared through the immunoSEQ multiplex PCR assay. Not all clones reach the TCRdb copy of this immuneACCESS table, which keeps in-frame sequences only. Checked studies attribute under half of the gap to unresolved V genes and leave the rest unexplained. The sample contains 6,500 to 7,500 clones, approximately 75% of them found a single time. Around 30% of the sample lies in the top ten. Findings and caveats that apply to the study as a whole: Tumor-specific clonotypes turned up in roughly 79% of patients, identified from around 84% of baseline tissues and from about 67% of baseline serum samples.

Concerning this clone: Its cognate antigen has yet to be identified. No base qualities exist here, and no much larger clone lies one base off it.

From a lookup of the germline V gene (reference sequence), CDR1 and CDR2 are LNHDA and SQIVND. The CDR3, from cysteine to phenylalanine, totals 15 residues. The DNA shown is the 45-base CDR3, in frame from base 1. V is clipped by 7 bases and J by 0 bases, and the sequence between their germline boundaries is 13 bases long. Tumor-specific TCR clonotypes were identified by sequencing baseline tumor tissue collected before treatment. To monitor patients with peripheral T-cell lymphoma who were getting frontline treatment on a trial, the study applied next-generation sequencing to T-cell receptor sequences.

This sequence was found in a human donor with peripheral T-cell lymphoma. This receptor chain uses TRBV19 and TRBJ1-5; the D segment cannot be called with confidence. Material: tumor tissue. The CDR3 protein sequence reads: CASKKPGPSNQPQHF. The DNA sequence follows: TGTGCCAGTAAGAAGCCAGGCCCTAGCAATCAGCCCCAGCATTTT.